Following are 23 T cell receptor beta chains from one sample sequenced in a study of blood T cells in healthy people across ages (dated by TCRdb to the mid-2010s). Libraries were made using 5' RACE. The sequencer listed for this sample is Illumina HiSeq 2500. A second PCR of about 7 to 12 cycles was run with a J-beta primer mix and a sample-barcoded 5' primer. TCRdb reanalyzed the raw reads on its own, using fastp at Q25 for trimming and MiXCR for clone calling, and kept in-frame beta chains. Each record represents a unique CDR3 protein, reported with the most common genes and DNA among its rows. The sample includes a few hundred thousand distinct CDR3 sequences, with about 26% observed a single time. The top ten constitute around a sixth of the sample. Sequenced input: blood. All receptors derive from a woman in her seventies in good health.

Ten or more counts support this clonotype. The chain is built from TRBV5-1 and TRBJ2-5; D not certain. CDR3 length: 12 residues. The germline gives CDR1 SGHRS, CDR2 YFSETQ. Trimming removed 4 bases at V and 5 bases at J, with 9 bases between. CDR3 region: CASSLSLETQYF. As DNA, the CDR3 is TGCGCCAGCAGCCTTTCTCTGGAGACCCAGTACTTC.

The chain is built from TRBV7-9 and TRBJ2-7; D unresolved. This CDR3 comprises 16 residues. The V and J ends lost 3 bases and 0 bases respectively, with 15 bases between them. The germline V gene has CDR1 SEHNR and CDR2 FQNEAQ (reference sequence). CDR3 in DNA: TGTGCCAGCAGCTTTCTCCCTGGAGAGGCCTCCTACGAGCAGTACTTC. This encodes CASSFLPGEASYEQYF.

This clonotype was observed a few times. The rearrangement uses TRBV4-3 and TRBJ1-1; tentatively, D is TRBD1 (6 bases). This CDR3 spans 17 amino acids. Germline lookup yields CDR1 LGHNA and CDR2 YSLEER. Trimming removed 0 bases at V and 5 bases at J, with 19 bases between. The CDR3 sequence is CASSQDIVRGAGTEAFF. The CDR3 nucleotides are TGCGCCAGCAGCCAAGATATTGTCCGGGGGGCAGGAACTGAAGCTTTCTTT.

The rearrangement joins TRBV20-1 to TRBJ2-5; 10 positions match TRBD2. Germline-derived CDR1 and CDR2 are DFQATT and SNEGSKA (reference sequence). The ends lost 6 bases at V and 4 bases at J; junction bases unmatched: 5. The CDR3 loop spans 13 amino acids. The CDR3 sequence is CSAAGGPRETQYF. The CDR3 DNA sequence: TGCAGTGCAGCGGGGGGGCCGCGAGAGACCCAGTACTTC.

This clonotype was seen more than once but under ten times. J is TRBJ2-3 and V is TRBV20-1, with D perhaps assigned TRBD1 or TRBD2 (5 bases each). The ends were cut back, 3 bases at V and 6 bases at J, with 16 bases in the middle. From germline, CDR1 is DFQATT and CDR2 SNEGSKA (reference sequence). This CDR3 contains 14 residues. The CDR3 region has the DNA TGCAGTGCTAGCGGGGCCAGGGATTTTGATACGCAGTATTTT. Translating it yields CSASGARDFDTQYF.

The rearrangement uses TRBV2 and TRBJ1-5; 7 bases line up with TRBD1. Germline V gives CDR1 SNHLY, CDR2 FYNNEI. The CDR3 consists of 13 residues. J gave up 6 bases and V 7 bases, and 6 bases lay outside the gene matches. This chain's CDR3 is CASIGQEAQPQHF. The CDR3 DNA reads TGTGCCAGCATAGGACAGGAGGCTCAGCCCCAGCATTTT.

The sample holds a few counts of this clonotype. The chain employs TRBV30 and TRBJ1-1; D is unresolved. V lost 3 bases to trimming and J lost 3 bases, with 5 bases between them. The V gene's germline CDR1 is GTSNPN and CDR2 SVGIG (reference sequence). This CDR3 comprises 11 residues. The DNA of the CDR3 is TGTGCCTGGAGGTACCACACTGAAGCTTTCTTT. Amino acid sequence: CAWRYHTEAFF.

The V gene is TRBV6-2 or TRBV6-3, the J gene TRBJ1-2; no clear D. Germline CDR1 MNHEY, CDR2 SVGEGT. This CDR3 comprises 15 residues. V was pared by 1 base and J by 5 bases, with 14 bases between. The CDR3, as DNA: TGTGCCAGCAGTTACTTCGTGGGTCCTACTTATGGCTACACCTTC. Residues: CASSYFVGPTYGYTF.

The V gene is TRBV29-1, the J gene TRBJ1-2; TRBD1 is a possible D gene (6 bases). The CDR3 runs to 12 residues. With 5 bases removed from V and 8 bases from J, the gap between germline ends came to 15 bases. Germline CDR1 is SQVTM and CDR2 is ANQGSEA. The CDR3 here is CSVKRGAGGYTF. For the CDR3, the DNA is TGCAGCGTTAAACGGGGGGCTGGAGGCTACACCTTC.

V is TRBV7-8 and J is TRBJ1-6; D call uncertain. The V and J ends lost 5 bases and 7 bases respectively, with 6 bases between them. The length of the CDR3 is 12 residues. Germline V gives CDR1 SGHVS, CDR2 FQNEAQ. CDR3 sequence: CASSAPNSPLHF. CDR3 sequence (DNA): TGTGCCAGCAGCGCCCCCAATTCACCCCTCCACTTT. The full variable domain, completed using reference TRBV7-8 and TRBJ1-6, is GAGVSQSPRYKVAKRGQDVALRCDPISGHVSLFWYQQALGQGPEFLTYFQNEAQLDKSGLPSDRFFAERPEGSVSTLKIQRTQQEDSAVYLCASSAPNSPLHFGNGTRLTVT.

The rearrangement links TRBV3-1 to TRBJ2-3, with D maybe TRBD2 (5 bases). CDR1 LGHDT and CDR2 YNNKEL come from the germline V gene (reference sequence). This CDR3 contains 14 residues. V was shortened by 1 base and J by 12 bases, with 17 bases between the two germline ends. The CDR3 region has the DNA TGTGCCAGCAGCCAAGCAGGAGTAGCGATAACCCAGTATTTT. Translated: CASSQAGVAITQYF.

This rearrangement joins TRBV18 to TRBJ1-1, with D perhaps TRBD1 (5 bases). V lost 3 bases to trimming and J lost 12 bases, with 23 bases between them. The length of the CDR3 is 15 residues. Germline V gene lookup returns CDR1 KGHSH and CDR2 LQKENI. CDR3 region: CASSPGVLGQEETFF. The CDR3 DNA is TGTGCCAGCTCACCCGGGGTGTTGGGGCAGGAGGAAACTTTCTTT. The whole variable domain, remainder taken from reference TRBV18 and TRBJ1-1, is NAGVMQNPRHLVRRRGQEARLRCSPMKGHSHVYWYRQLPEEGLKFMVYLQKENIIDESGMPKERFSAEFPKEGPSILRIQQVVRGDSAAYFCASSPGVLGQEETFFGQGTRLTVV.

This clonotype was seen a single time. Sequence at one end of the junction differs from germline and may be a read error. Here the CDR3 DNA reads TGTGCCAGCAGCTTAGTCATCGGGGACGACTCTGGAAACGCCATATATTTT. Amino acid sequence: CASSLVIGDDSGNAIYF. V gene TRBV7-8 combines with J gene TRBJ1-3, with D maybe TRBD1 (5 bases). The CDR3 is made up of 17 amino acids. Germline V gene data show CDR1 as SGHVS and CDR2 as FQNEAQ.

This clonotype occurred many times. The genes are TRBV7-2 and TRBJ2-7, with D uncertain. The germline V gene encodes CDR1 SGHTA and CDR2 FQGNSA. The V and J ends lost 6 bases and 1 base respectively, with 10 bases between them. This CDR3 contains 13 residues. The CDR3 DNA reads TGTGCCAGCAGTTTACCCTCGTCCTACGAGCAGTACTTC. This encodes CASSLPSSYEQYF. The full variable domain, with the rest looked up from reference TRBV7-2 and TRBJ2-7, is GAGVSQSPSNKVTEKGKDVELRCDPISGHTALYWYRQSLGQGLEFLIYFQGNSAPDKSGLPSDRFSAERTGGSVSTLTIQRTQQEDSAVYLCASSLPSSYEQYFGPGTRLTVT.

The rearrangement joins TRBV4-2 to TRBJ1-4; no firm D call. Trimming stripped 6 bases from V and 7 bases from J, with 21 bases between. The germline CDR1 and CDR2 sequences are LGHNA and YNFKEQ. The CDR3 covers 16 residues. CDR3 bases: TGTGCCAGCAGGACGTATTTTACCAACCCGGGTGAAAAACTGTTTTTT. Translated, it gives CASRTYFTNPGEKLFF.

The J gene is TRBJ2-7, the V gene TRBV15; TRBD1 matches at 8 bases. Losses at the gene ends were 5 bases for V and 2 bases for J; bases not matched to a gene: 11. This CDR3 is built from 16 residues. Germline assignment: CDR1 LNHNV and CDR2 YYDKDF (reference sequence). The CDR3 spells CATSGVFRTGTYEQYF. DNA of the CDR3: TGTGCCACCAGCGGCGTTTTCCGGACAGGGACCTACGAGCAGTACTTC.

This clonotype was observed many times. This chain connects TRBV20-1 to TRBJ2-5; weak D call: TRBD2 (5 bases). V dropped 3 bases and J dropped 2 bases, with 19 bases sitting between them. The CDR3 loop spans 16 amino acids. The germline CDR1 and CDR2 sequences are DFQATT and SNEGSKA (reference sequence). CDR3 sequence reads: CSASSLVDYGQETQYF. The DNA for the CDR3 is TGCAGTGCTAGCTCGCTTGTTGACTACGGGCAAGAGACCCAGTACTTC.

This clonotype was found a few times. This chain uses TRBV7-7 with TRBJ1-5; 12 nucleotides align to TRBD1. The CDR3 spans 16 residues. Unmatched junction bases numbered 4, after V lost 3 bases and J lost 4 bases. CDR1 and CDR2 (germline): SSHAT, FNYEAQ (reference sequence). CDR3 residues: CASSFSGQGANQPQHF. CDR3 bases: TGTGCCAGCAGCTTCTCGGGACAGGGGGCAAATCAGCCCCAGCATTTT.

The rearrangement uses TRBV7-3 and TRBJ2-5; 9 bases align to TRBD2. The last part of the DNA fits TRBJ2-1 better; the J call may be wrong. Germline-derived CDR1 and CDR2 are SGHTA and FQGTGA. The CDR3 length is 16 residues. The DNA of the CDR3 is TGTGCCAGCAGCTTAGTATTTGGCGGGGGGGCGTATGAGCAGTTCTTC. Amino acid sequence: CASSLVFGGGAYEQFF.

This clonotype has a handful of counts. This chain connects TRBV20-1 to TRBJ2-1; D might be TRBD1 (5 bases). Germline assignment: CDR1 DFQATT and CDR2 SNEGSKA (reference sequence). Trimming took off 3 bases at V and 7 bases at J, with 10 bases between the two ends. The CDR3 is 12 residues long. This chain's CDR3 is CSASLGVNEQFF. CDR3 bases: TGCAGTGCTAGTTTAGGGGTGAATGAGCAGTTCTTC.

The chain joins TRBV7-9 to TRBJ2-1; 7 bases line up with TRBD2. The V segment lost 5 bases and the J segment 6 bases; nucleotides outside the gene matches: 13. Germline-derived CDR1 and CDR2 are SEHNR and FQNEAQ (reference sequence). This CDR3 has 16 amino acids. The CDR3 loop is CASSISGSGRVNEQFF. The CDR3 nucleotides are TGTGCCAGCAGCATTAGCGGGTCCGGGCGGGTCAATGAGCAGTTCTTC. The whole variable domain, filled in from reference TRBV7-9 and TRBJ2-1, reads DTGVSQNPRHKITKRGQNVTFRCDPISEHNRLYWYRQTLGQGPEFLTYFQNEAQLEKSRLLSDRFSAERPKGSFSTLEIQRTEQGDSAMYLCASSISGSGRVNEQFFGPGTRLTVL.

This clonotype was detected ten times or more. The chain combines TRBV7-4 with TRBJ2-1; TRBD2 matches 12 bases. Germline CDR1 and CDR2: SGHVT and SQSDAQ. This CDR3 contains 16 residues. The ends lost 5 bases at V and 8 bases at J; junction bases unmatched: 10. The CDR3 reads CASSKSLAGGNDEQFF. For the CDR3, the DNA is TGTGCCAGCAGCAAAAGCCTAGCGGGGGGGAACGATGAGCAGTTCTTC.

This clonotype occurred a few times. The chain carries TRBV4-3 and TRBJ1-2; D gene unclear. The CDR3 has 14 residues. Between the trimmed V and J ends, which lost 3 bases and 6 bases, there was a span of 14 bases. Germline V gene sequence: CDR1 LGHNA, CDR2 YSLEER. CDR3 in DNA: TGCGCCAGCAGCCAGAGGTTAAAACAAGATGGCTACACCTTC. It codes for CASSQRLKQDGYTF.